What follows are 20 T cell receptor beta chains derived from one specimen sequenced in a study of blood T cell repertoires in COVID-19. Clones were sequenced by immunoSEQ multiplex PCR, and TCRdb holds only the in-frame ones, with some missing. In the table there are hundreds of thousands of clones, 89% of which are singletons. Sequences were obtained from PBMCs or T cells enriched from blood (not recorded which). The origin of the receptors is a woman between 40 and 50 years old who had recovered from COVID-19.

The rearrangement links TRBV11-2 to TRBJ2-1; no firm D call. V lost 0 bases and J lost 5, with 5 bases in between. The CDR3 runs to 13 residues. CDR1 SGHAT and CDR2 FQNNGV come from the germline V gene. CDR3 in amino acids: CASSLDLHNEQFF. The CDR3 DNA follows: TGTGCCAGCAGCTTAGATCTCCACAATGAGCAGTTCTTC.

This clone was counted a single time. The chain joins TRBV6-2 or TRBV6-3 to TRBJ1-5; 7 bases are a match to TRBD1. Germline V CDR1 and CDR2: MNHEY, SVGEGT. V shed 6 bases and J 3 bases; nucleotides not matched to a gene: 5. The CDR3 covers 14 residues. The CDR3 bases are TGTGCCAGCAGCGGAGGGACAGCCAATCAGCCCCAGCATTTT. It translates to CASSGGTANQPQHF.

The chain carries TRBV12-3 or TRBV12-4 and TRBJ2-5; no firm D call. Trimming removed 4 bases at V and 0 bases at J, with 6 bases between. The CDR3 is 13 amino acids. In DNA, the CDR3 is TGTGCCAGCAGTTCCCGGTACCAAGAGACCCAGTACTTC. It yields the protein CASSSRYQETQYF.

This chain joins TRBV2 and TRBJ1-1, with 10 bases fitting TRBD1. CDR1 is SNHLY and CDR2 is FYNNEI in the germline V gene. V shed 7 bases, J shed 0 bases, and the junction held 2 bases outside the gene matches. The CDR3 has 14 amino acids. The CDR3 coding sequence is TGTGCCAGCACGGGACAGGGGATGAACACTGAAGCTTTCTTT. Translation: CASTGQGMNTEAFF.

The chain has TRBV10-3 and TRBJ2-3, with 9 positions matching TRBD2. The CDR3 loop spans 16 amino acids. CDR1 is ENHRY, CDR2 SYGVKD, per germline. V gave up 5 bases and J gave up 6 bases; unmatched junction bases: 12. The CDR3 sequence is CAISLTSGLDRDTQYF. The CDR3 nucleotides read TGTGCCATCAGTCTAACTAGCGGGTTAGATCGCGATACGCAGTATTTT.

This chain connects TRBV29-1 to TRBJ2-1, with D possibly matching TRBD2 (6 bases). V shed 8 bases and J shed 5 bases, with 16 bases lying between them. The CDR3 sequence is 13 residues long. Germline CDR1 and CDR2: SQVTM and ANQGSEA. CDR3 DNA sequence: TGCAGCTGTACCAAGGCGGGAAACAATGAGCAGTTCTTC. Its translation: CSCTKAGNNEQFF.

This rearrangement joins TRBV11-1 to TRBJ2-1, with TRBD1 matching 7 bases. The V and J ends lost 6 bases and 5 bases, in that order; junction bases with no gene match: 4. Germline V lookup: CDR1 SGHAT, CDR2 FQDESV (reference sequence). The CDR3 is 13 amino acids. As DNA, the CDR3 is TGTGCCAGCAGTCCTACAGGGGACAATGAGCAGTTCTTC. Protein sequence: CASSPTGDNEQFF. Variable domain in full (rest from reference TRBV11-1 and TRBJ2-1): EAEVAQSPRYKITEKSQAVAFWCDPISGHATLYWYRQILGQGPELLVQFQDESVVDDSQLPKDRFSAERLKGVDSTLKIQPAELGDSAMYLCASSPTGDNEQFFGPGTRLTVL.

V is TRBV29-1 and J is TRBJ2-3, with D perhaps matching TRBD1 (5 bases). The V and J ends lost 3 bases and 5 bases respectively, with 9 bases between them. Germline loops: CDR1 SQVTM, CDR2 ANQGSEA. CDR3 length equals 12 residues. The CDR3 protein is CSVDRAGDTQYF. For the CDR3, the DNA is TGCAGCGTTGACAGGGCAGGAGATACGCAGTATTTT.

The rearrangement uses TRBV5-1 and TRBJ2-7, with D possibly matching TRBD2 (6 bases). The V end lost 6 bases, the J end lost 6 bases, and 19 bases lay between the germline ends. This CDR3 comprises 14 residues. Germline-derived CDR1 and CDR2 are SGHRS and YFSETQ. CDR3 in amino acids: CASTSWAGIGEQYF. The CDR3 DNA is TGCGCCAGCACCTCTTGGGCGGGGATAGGCGAGCAGTACTTC. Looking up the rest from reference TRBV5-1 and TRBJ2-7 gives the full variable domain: KAGVTQTPRYLIKTRGQQVTLSCSPISGHRSVSWYQQTPGQGLQFLFEYFSETQRNKGNFPGRFSGRQFSNSRSEMNVSTLELGDSALYLCASTSWAGIGEQYFGPGTRLTVT.

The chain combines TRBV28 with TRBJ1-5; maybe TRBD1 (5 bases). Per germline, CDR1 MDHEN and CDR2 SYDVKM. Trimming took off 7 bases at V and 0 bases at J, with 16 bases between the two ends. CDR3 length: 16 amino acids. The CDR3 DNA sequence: TGTGCCAGCAAGACCGACAGCCTCCTTAGCAATCAGCCCCAGCATTTT. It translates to CASKTDSLLSNQPQHF.

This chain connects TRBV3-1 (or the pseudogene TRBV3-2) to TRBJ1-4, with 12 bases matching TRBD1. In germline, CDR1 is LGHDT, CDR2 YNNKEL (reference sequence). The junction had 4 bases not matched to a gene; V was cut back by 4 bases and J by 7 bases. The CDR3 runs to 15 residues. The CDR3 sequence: CASSPRDRGPEKLFF. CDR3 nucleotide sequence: TGTGCCAGCAGCCCCCGGGACAGGGGGCCTGAAAAACTGTTTTTT.

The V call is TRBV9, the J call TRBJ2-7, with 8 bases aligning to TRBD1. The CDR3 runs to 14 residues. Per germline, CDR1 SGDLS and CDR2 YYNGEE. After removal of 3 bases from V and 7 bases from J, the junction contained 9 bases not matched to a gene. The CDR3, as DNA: TGTGCCAGCAGCGCACAGGGGGAAAAAACTGAGCAGTACTTC. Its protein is CASSAQGEKTEQYF.

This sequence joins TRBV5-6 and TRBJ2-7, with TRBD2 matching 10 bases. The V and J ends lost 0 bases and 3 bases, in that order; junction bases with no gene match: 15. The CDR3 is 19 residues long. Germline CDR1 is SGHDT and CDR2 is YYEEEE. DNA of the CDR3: TGTGCCAGCAGCTTGGGTCCAGCGGGGGGGCATGTAACCGGCTACGAGCAGTACTTC. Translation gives CASSLGPAGGHVTGYEQYF.

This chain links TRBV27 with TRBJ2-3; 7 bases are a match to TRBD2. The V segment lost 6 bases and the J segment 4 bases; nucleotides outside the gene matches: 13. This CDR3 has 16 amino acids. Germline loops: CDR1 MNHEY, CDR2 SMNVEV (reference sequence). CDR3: CASSLRLAESADTQYF. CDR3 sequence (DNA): TGTGCCAGCAGCCTAAGGCTAGCGGAGTCGGCAGATACGCAGTATTTT.

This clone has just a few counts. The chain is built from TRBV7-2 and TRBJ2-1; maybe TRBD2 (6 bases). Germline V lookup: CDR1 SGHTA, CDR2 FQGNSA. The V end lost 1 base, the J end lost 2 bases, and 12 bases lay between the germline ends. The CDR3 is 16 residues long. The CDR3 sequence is CASSLVGGNAYNEQFF. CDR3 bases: TGTGCCAGCAGCTTAGTAGGAGGGAACGCCTACAATGAGCAGTTCTTC.

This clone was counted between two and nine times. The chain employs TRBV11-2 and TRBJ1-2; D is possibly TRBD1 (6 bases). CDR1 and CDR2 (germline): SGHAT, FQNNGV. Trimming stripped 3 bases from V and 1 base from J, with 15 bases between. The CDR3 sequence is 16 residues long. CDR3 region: CASSLPGTPFNYGYTF. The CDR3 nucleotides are TGTGCCAGCAGCTTGCCCGGGACACCTTTTAACTATGGCTACACCTTC.

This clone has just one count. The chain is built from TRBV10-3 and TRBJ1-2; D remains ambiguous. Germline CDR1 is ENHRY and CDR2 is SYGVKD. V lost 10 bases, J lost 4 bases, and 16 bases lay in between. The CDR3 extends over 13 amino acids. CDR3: CASGREFGYGYTF. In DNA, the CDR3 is TGTGCCAGCGGTAGGGAGTTTGGCTATGGCTACACCTTC.

The CDR3 nucleotides are TGCGCCAGCAGCGCAAGTTCTAGAAACACCGGGGAGCTGTTTTTT. Encoded protein: CASSASSRNTGELFF. The chain is built from TRBV10-2 and TRBJ2-2; no clear D. Per germline, CDR1 WSHSY and CDR2 SAAADI. The CDR3 spans 15 residues. Trimming shortened V by 6 bases and J by 2 bases, and 13 bases separated the two germline ends.

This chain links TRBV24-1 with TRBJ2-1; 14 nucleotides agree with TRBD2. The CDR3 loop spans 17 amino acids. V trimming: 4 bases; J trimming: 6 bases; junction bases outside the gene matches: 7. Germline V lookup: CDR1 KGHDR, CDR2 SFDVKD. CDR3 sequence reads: CATSDPRGTSGSNEQFF. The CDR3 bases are TGTGCCACCAGTGACCCCCGCGGGACTAGCGGGAGCAATGAGCAGTTCTTC.

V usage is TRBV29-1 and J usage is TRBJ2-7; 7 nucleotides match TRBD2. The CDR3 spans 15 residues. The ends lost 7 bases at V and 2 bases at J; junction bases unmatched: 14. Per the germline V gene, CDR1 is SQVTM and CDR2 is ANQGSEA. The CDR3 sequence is CSGPRSGPGPYEQYF. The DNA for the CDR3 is TGCAGCGGTCCTCGTAGCGGGCCGGGTCCCTACGAGCAGTACTTC.